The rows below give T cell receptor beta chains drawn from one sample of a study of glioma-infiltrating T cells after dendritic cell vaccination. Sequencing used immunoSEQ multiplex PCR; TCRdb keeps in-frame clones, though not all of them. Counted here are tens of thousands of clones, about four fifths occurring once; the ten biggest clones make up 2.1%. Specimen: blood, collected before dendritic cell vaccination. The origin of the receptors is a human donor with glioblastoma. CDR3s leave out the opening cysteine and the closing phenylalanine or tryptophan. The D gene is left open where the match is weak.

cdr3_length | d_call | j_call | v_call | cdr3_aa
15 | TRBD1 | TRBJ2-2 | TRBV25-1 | ASIAQPGQGGTGELF
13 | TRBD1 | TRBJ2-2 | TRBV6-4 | ASSVAGGNTGELF
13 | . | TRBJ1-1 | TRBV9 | ASSVGFRGEREAF
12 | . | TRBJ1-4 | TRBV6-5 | ASSEGARSEKLF
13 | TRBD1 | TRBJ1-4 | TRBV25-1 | ASSEFIGGDEKLF
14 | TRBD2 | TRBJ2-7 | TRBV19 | ASSKTGTSGEYEQY
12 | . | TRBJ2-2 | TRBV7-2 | ASSLSSNTGELF
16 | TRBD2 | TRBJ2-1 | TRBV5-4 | ASRVGLAGFSSYNEQF
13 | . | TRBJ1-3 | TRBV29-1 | SVVWGDGWTDTIY
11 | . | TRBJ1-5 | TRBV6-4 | ASSREERQPQH
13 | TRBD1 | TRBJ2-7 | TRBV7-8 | ASSFPIQGENEQY
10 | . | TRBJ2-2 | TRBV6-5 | ASRGLGGELF
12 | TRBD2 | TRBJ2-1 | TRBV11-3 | ASSSGLAGARQF
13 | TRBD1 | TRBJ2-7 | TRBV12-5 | ASGLGADRVYEQY
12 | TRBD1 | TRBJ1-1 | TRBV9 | ASSVQGAETEAF
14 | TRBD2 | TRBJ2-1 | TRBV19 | ASSETSGSLNNEQF
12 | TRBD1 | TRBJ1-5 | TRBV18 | ASSPAGGREPQH
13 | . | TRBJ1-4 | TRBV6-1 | ASSGRQAGNEKLF
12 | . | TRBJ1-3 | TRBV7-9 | ASRHPNGGDTIY
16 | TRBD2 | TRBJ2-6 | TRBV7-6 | ASSLLVAGTSGANVLT